The sample holds a few counts of the clone carrying this TCR beta chain. The target antigen is unknown. These data originate in a study of T-cell memory formation after mild COVID-19. Study outcomes and limitations: CD4+ contracting clones lay mainly in CM and EM, CD8+ ones in EMRA. Day 37-peaking second-wave clones had unconfirmed SARS-CoV-2 specificity. Later expanders leaned CD4+, whereas clones that contracted between day 15 and 85 were balanced CD4/CD8.

It was 5'RACE with constant-segment primers that produced the TCR alpha and TCR beta cDNA libraries, which carried sample barcodes and UMIs. TCRdb fed the 5' RACE reads into MiXCR, producing one record per CDR3 protein. The table lists 300,000 to 350,000 distinct CDR3 sequences, 19% of them singletons. This receptor was obtained from a man younger than 35 who had mild COVID-19 (a few samples of this study predate the infection). Cell type and time point are not known. Sequenced sample: PBMCs or a T cell subset sorted from them (not recorded which).

CDR3 loop: CASGRDRYTDTQYF. In DNA form, the CDR3 reads TGTGCCAGCGGAAGGGACCGTTACACAGATACGCAGTATTTT. This chain uses TRBV28 with TRBJ2-3; D is tentatively TRBD1 or TRBD2 (5 bases each). The CDR3 loop spans 14 amino acids. Trimming pared 8 bases from V and 2 bases from J, leaving 14 bases between. Looked up from germline, CDR1 is MDHEN and CDR2 is SYDVKM.